This T cell receptor (beta chain) was identified during a study of cytomegalovirus exposure and HLA in healthy donors. In the PCR, 60 Vbeta and 13 Jbeta primers were used. Data came from immunoSEQ multiplex PCR; TCRdb stores just in-frame clones and leaves some out. The listing contains just over 80,000 clones. On this clone itself: As yet, its antigen is unknown.

The V gene end was trimmed by 3 bases and the J gene end by 8 bases; junction bases not matched to a gene: 7. Germline loops: CDR1 ENHRY, CDR2 SYGVKD. The CDR3 is 14 residues long. Findings and limits, study-wide: High specificity and sensitivity for cytomegalovirus status were reported for the classifier. According to a later analysis, donors in an Asian-associated ancestry cluster reportedly had fewer N-insertions than the approximately 620-donor mean. Some segments of the V type, notably TRBV6-2 and TRBV6-3, were excluded as indistinguishable.

The chain employs TRBV10-3 and TRBJ2-1, with 7 positions matching TRBD2. Sequenced material: PBMCs. The source of this sequence is a woman aged 25 to 39 in good health and CMV-seronegative. For the CDR3, the DNA is TGTGCCATCAGTGATAGAGGGAGGGGTGATGAGCAGTTCTTC. Its protein is CAISDRGRGDEQFF.